This TCR beta chain comes out of a study of CD8+CD57+ T cells in acquired aplastic anemia. At the level of the study: Mean yield of DNA from sorted CD4+ and CD8+ cells was approximately 3 ug.

Trimming stripped 7 bases from V and 5 bases from J, with 14 bases between. Germline CDR1 PRHDT, CDR2 FYEKMQ (reference sequence). The CDR3 runs to 13 residues. Genomic DNA, the template, was used for profiling of the TCR beta VDJ and CDR3. From the reads, TCRdb called clonotypes with MiXCR, one entry per CDR3 protein. The table has about 68,000 distinct CDR3 sequences, approximately 51% seen once. The V gene is TRBV13, the J gene TRBJ1-1; D perhaps matches TRBD1 (6 bases). Sequenced material: sorted CD4+, CD8+, or CD8+CD57+ T cells (not recorded which) from PBMCs. This sequence originates from a human donor in good health, serving as a control. CDR3 sequence (DNA): TGTGCCAGCACCACAGGGAGGTGGACTGAAGCTTTCTTT. As protein: CASTTGRWTEAFF. Combining the CDR3 with reference TRBV13 and TRBJ1-1 gives the whole variable domain AAGVIQSPRHLIKEKRETATLKCYPIPRHDTVYWYQQGPGQDPQFLISFYEKMQSDKGSIPDRFSAQQFSDYHSELNMSSLELGDSALYFCASTTGRWTEAFFGQGTRLTVV.